This TCR beta chain appears in the sequencing data of a study of blood T cell repertoires in COVID-19. Turning to the study itself: Material from acute and convalescent COVID-19 was sourced from the United States, Italy and Spain.

With 0 bases clipped from V and 4 bases from J, the junction kept 15 bases outside the gene matches. The CDR3 runs 19 residues. CDR1 is LGHDT, CDR2 YNNKEL, per germline (reference sequence). Under the authors' procedure: Quantification of nucleated cells was approximated via reference gene primer amplification. Sequencing was performed with immunoSEQ multiplex PCR; in TCRdb, only in-frame clones are kept and a portion is missing. V, J and clone size were drawn from that table, and D and trimming were deduced from the DNA. This table has roughly 150,000 clones, around 80% appearing once. This TCR was recovered from a woman of 80 years or more with active or convalescent COVID-19. The chain carries TRBV3-1 (or the pseudogene TRBV3-2) and TRBJ2-5; 9 nucleotides line up with TRBD2. The sequencing input was peripheral blood. CDR3 nucleotides: TGTGCCAGCAGCCAAGAAGAGTCAGGGCGGGGGGGCCGACGAGAGACCCAGTACTTC. Residues: CASSQEESGRGGRRETQYF.